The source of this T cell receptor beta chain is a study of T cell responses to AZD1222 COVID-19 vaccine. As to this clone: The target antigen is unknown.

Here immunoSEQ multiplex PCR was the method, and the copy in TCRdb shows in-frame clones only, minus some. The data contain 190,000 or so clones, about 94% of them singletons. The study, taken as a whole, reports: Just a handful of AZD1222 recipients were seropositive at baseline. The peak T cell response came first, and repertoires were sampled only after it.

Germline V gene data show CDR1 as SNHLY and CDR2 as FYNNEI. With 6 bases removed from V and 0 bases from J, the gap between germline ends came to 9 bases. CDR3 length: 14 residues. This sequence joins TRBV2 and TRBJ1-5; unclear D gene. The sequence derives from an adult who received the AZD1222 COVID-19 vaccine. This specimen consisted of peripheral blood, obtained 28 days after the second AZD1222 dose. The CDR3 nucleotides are TGTGCCAGCAGAGGGCAGCATAGCAATCAGCCCCAGCATTTT. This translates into CASRGQHSNQPQHF.